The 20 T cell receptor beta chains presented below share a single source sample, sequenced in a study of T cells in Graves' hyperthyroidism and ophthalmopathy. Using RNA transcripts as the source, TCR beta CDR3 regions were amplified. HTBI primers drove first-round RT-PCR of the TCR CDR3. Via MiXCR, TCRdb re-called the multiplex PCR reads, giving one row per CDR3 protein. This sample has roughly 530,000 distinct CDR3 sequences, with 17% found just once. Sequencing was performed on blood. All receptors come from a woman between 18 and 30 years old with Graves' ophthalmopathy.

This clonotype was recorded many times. This CDR3 reads CASSYSANVGSQETQYF. CDR3 bases: TGTGCCAGCAGTTACTCTGCGAATGTCGGGTCCCAAGAGACCCAGTACTTC. The chain links TRBV6-5 to TRBJ2-5; D gene ambiguous. V was trimmed by 0 bases and J by 1 base, leaving 15 bases between them. The germline gives CDR1 MNHEY, CDR2 SVGAGI. The CDR3 extends over 17 amino acids.

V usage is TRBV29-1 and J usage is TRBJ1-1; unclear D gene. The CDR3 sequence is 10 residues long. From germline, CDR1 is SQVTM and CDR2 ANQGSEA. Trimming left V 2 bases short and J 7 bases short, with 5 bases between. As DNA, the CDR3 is TGCAGCGTTGAATCTGTTGAAGCTTTCTTT. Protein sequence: CSVESVEAFF.

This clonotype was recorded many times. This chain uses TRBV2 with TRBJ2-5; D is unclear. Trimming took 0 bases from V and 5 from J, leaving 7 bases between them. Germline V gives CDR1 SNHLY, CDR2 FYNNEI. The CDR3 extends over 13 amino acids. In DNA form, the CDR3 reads TGTGCCAGCAGTGAAGCAAATGAGGAGACCCAGTACTTC. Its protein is CASSEANEETQYF.

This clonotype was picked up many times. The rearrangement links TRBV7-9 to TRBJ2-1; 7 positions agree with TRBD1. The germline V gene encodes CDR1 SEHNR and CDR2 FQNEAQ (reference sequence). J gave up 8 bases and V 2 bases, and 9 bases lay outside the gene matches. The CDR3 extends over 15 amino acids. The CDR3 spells CASSLNRQGFDEQFF. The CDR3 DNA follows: TGTGCCAGCAGCTTAAATAGACAGGGTTTCGATGAGCAGTTCTTC.

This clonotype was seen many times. The CDR3 loop is CASSLTGLGNEQYF. In DNA form, the CDR3 reads TGTGCCAGCAGTTTAACGGGGCTAGGGAACGAGCAGTACTTC. V gene TRBV27 combines with J gene TRBJ2-7; the D gene could be TRBD1 or TRBD2 (5 bases each). The ends were cut back, 2 bases at V and 5 bases at J, with 13 bases in the middle. The V gene's germline CDR1 is MNHEY and CDR2 SMNVEV (reference sequence). The CDR3 extends over 14 amino acids.

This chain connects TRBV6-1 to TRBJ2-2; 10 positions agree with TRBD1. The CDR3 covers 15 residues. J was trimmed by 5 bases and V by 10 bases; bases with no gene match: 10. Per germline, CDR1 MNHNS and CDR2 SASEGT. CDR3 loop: CATLRGQGWTGELFF. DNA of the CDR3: TGTGCCACCCTGAGGGGACAGGGGTGGACCGGGGAGCTGTTTTTT.

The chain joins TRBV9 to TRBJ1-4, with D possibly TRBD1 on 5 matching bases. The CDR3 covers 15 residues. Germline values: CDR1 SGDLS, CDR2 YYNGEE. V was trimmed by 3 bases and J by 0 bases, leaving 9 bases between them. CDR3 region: CASSGDSSTNEKLFF. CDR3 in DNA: TGTGCCAGCAGCGGAGACAGTTCAACTAATGAAAAACTGTTTTTT.

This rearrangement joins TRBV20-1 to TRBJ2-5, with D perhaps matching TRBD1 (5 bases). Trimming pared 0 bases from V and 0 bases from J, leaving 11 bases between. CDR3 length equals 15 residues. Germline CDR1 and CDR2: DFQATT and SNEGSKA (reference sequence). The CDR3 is CSARDSQGYQETQYF. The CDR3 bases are TGCAGTGCTAGAGATTCTCAGGGATACCAAGAGACCCAGTACTTC.

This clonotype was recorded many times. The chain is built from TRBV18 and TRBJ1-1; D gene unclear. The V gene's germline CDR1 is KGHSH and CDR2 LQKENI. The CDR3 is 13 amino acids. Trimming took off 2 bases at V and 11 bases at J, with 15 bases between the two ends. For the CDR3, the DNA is TGTGCCAGCTCACCAAAAGAGGGATATGTGGCTTTCTTT. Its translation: CASSPKEGYVAFF. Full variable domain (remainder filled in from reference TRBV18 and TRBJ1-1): NAGVMQNPRHLVRRRGQEARLRCSPMKGHSHVYWYRQLPEEGLKFMVYLQKENIIDESGMPKERFSAEFPKEGPSILRIQQVVRGDSAAYFCASSPKEGYVAFFGQGTRLTVV.

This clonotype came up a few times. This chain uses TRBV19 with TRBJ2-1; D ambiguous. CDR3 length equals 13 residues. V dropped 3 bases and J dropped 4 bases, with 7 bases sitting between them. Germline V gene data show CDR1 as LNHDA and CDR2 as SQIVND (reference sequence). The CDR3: CASSIGLYNEQFF. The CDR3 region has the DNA TGTGCCAGTAGTATCGGCCTATACAATGAGCAGTTCTTC.

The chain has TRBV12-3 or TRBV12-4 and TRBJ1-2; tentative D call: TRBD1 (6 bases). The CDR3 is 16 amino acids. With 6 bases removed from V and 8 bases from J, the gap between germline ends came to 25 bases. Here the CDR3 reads CASRRATGSHPVGYTF. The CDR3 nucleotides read TGTGCCAGCAGACGCGCCACAGGGAGTCACCCCGTCGGCTACACCTTC.

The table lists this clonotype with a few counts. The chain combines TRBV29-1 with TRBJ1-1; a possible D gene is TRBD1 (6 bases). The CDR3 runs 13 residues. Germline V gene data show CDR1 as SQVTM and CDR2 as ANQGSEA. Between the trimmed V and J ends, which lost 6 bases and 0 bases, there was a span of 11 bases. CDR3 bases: TGCAGCGTAGACAGGCGAATGAACACTGAAGCTTTCTTT. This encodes CSVDRRMNTEAFF.

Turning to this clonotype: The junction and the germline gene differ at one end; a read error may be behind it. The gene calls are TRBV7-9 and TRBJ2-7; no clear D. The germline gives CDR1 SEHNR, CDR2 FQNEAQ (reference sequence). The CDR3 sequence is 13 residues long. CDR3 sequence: CASTLSPSYEQYF. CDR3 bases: TGTGCCAGCACCTTATCCCCAAGCTACGAGCAGTACTTC. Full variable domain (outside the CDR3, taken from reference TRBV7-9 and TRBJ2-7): DTGVSQNPRHKITKRGQNVTFRCDPISEHNRLYWYRQTLGQGPEFLTYFQNEAQLEKSRLLSDRFSAERPKGSFSTLEIQRTEQGDSAMYLCASTLSPSYEQYFGPGTRLTVT.

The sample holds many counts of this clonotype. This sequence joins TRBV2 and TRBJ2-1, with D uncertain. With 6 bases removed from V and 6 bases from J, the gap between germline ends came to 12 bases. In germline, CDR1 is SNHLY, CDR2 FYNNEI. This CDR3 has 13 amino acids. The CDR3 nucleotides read TGTGCCAGCAGCGATCCTTATAGCAATGAGCAGTTCTTC. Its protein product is CASSDPYSNEQFF.

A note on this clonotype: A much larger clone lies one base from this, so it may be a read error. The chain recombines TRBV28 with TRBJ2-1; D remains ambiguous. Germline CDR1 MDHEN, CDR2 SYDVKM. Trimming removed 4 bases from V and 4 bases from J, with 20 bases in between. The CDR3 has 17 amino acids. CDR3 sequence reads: CASSWVRSQFFYNEQFF. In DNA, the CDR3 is TGTGCCAGCAGTTGGGTGCGGAGCCAATTTTTTTACAATGAGCAGTTCTTC.

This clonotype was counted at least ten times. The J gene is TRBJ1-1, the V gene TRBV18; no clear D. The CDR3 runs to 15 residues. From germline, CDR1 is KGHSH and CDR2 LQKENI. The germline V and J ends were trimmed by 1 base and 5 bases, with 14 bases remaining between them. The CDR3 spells CASSPRVQLSTEAFF. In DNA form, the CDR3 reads TGTGCCAGCTCACCACGGGTACAGCTGAGTACTGAAGCTTTCTTT.

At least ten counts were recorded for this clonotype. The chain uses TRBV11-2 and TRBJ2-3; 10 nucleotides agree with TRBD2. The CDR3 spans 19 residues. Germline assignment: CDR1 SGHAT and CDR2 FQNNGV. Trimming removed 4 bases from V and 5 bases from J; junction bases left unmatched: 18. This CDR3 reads CASSWWAGEREGQRDTQYF. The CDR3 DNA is TGTGCCAGCAGCTGGTGGGCCGGGGAGCGGGAGGGCCAAAGAGATACGCAGTATTTT.

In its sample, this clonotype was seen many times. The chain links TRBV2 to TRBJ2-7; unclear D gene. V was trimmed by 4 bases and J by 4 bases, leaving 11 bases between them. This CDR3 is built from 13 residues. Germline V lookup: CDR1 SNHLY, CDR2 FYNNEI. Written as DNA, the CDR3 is TGTGCCAGCAGTGCTGACTCCATATACGAGCAGTACTTC. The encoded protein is CASSADSIYEQYF.

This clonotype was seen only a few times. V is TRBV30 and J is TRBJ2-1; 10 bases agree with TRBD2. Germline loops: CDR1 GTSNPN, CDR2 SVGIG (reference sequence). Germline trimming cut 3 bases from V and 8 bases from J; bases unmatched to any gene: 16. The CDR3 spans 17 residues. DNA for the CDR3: TGTGCCTGGAGCTCGCTAGCGGGAGCCTTTTTTGCGGATGAGCAGTTCTTC. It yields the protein CAWSSLAGAFFADEQFF. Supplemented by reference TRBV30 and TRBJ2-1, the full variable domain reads SQTIHQWPATLVQPVGSPLSLECTVEGTSNPNLYWYRQAAGRGLQLLFYSVGIGQISSEVPQNLSASRPQDRQFILSSKKLLLSDSGFYLCAWSSLAGAFFADEQFFGPGTRLTVL.

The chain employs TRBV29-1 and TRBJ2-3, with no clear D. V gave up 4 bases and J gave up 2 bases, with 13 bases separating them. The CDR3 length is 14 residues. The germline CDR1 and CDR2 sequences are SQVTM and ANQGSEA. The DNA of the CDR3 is TGCAGCGTTGGGGCCGAGAGTATCACAGATACGCAGTATTTT. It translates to CSVGAESITDTQYF.